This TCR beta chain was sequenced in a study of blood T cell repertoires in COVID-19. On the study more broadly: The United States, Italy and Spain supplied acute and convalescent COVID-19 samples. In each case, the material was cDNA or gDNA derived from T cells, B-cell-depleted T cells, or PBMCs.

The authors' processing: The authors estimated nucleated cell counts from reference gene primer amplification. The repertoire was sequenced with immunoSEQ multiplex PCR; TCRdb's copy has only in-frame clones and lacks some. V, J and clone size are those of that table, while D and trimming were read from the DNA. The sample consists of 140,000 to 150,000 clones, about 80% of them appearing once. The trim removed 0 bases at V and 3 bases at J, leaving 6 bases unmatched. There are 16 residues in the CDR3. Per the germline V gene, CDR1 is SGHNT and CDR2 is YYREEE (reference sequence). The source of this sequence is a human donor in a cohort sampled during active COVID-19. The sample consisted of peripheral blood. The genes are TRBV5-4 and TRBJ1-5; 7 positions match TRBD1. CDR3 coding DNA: TGTGCCAGCAGCTTGGGCCCCGGGACAGCCAATCAGCCCCAGCATTTT. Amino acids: CASSLGPGTANQPQHF.